These 30 T cell receptor beta chains originate from one sample sequenced in a study of blood T cell repertoires in COVID-19. The assay was immunoSEQ multiplex PCR, and TCRdb's table has in-frame clones only and misses some. The repertoire consists of about 53,000 clones, with more than 80% occurring once and the leading ten covering 2.5% to 3%. Source material: peripheral blood. The receptors were gathered from a man older than 75 with acute or convalescent COVID-19.

The gene calls are TRBV9 and TRBJ1-2, with D possibly matching TRBD1 (6 bases). The CDR3 has 13 amino acids. Germline V gene data show CDR1 as SGDLS and CDR2 as YYNGEE. The V and J ends lost 3 bases and 3 bases respectively, with 9 bases between them. The CDR3 region is CASSEGEYYGYTF. In nucleotides, the CDR3 is TGTGCCAGCAGCGAGGGGGAATACTATGGCTACACCTTC.

This sequence joins TRBV24-1 and TRBJ2-5, with TRBD2 as a possible D gene (6 bases). CDR3 size: 14 residues. Trimming took off 4 bases at V and 4 bases at J, with 12 bases between the two ends. CDR1 is KGHDR and CDR2 is SFDVKD in the germline V gene. The CDR3 DNA reads as TGTGCCACCAGTGACTCGGACGGGAGAGAGACCCAGTACTTC. It translates to CATSDSDGRETQYF.

This clone is a singleton in its sample. The chain has TRBV4-3 and TRBJ2-6; a weak D match, TRBD1 (6 bases). The germline V gene has CDR1 LGHNA and CDR2 YSLEER. Trimming removed 1 base from V and 1 base from J, with 11 bases in between. The CDR3 runs to 17 residues. CDR3 residues: CASSQGVRGSGANVLTF. CDR3 DNA: TGCGCCAGCAGCCAAGGTGTCAGGGGTTCTGGGGCCAACGTCCTGACTTTC.

Note on this clone: The same CDR3 arises from other DNA sequences in this sample as well. The CDR3 is CASSYSDSYEQYF. CDR3 bases: TGTGCCAGCAGTTACTCCGACAGCTACGAGCAGTACTTC. The rearrangement links TRBV6-5 to TRBJ2-7; a possible D gene is TRBD1 (5 bases). V lost 0 bases and J 3 bases, leaving 6 bases between the germline ends. Germline V CDR1 and CDR2: MNHEY, SVGAGI. The CDR3 has 13 residues.

This rearrangement joins TRBV10-3 to TRBJ2-7; 10 positions match TRBD2. Germline V gene data show CDR1 as ENHRY and CDR2 as SYGVKD. The J segment lost 1 base and the V segment lost 8 bases, leaving 5 bases of the junction unmatched. The CDR3 contains 14 residues. The CDR3 DNA reads as TGTGCCATCGGCGAGCGGGGGGGGTCCTACGAGCAGTACTTC. Protein sequence: CAIGERGGSYEQYF.

V and J are TRBV6-6 and TRBJ2-7, with TRBD1 matching over 9 bases. Per the germline V gene, CDR1 is MNHNY and CDR2 is SVGAGI (reference sequence). V lost 9 bases and J lost 1; bases outside the gene matches: 7. This CDR3 comprises 14 residues. The chain's CDR3 is CARDRDRVSYEQYF. The CDR3 DNA reads TGTGCCAGAGATCGGGACAGGGTGTCCTACGAGCAGTACTTC.

The chain links TRBV7-6 to TRBJ2-5; 13 positions match TRBD2. The CDR3 consists of 16 residues. The V and J ends lost 5 bases and 7 bases, in that order; junction bases with no gene match: 10. Germline V gene data show CDR1 as SGHVS and CDR2 as FNYEAQ. In DNA, the CDR3 is TGTGCCAGCAGCCTCGGGACTAGCGGGGTTCCCGGGACCCAGTACTTC. Its protein is CASSLGTSGVPGTQYF.

The chain is built from TRBV5-6 and TRBJ1-4; possible D gene TRBD1, 5 bases. The V and J ends lost 0 bases and 6 bases respectively, with 12 bases between them. The CDR3 spans 15 residues. CDR1 SGHDT and CDR2 YYEEEE come from the germline V gene. DNA for the CDR3: TGTGCCAGCAGCTTGGCCTGGAGGGGTGATGAAAAACTGTTTTTT. Translating it yields CASSLAWRGDEKLFF.

This sequence joins TRBV5-1 and TRBJ2-5; TRBD2 might be the D (5 bases). CDR3 length equals 12 residues. Germline CDR1 reads SGHRS; CDR2 reads YFSETQ. With 2 bases removed from V and 5 bases from J, the gap between germline ends came to 7 bases. For the CDR3, the DNA is TGCGCCAGCAGCTTCAGCGGCGAGACCCAGTACTTC. Protein product: CASSFSGETQYF.

The rearrangement uses TRBV4-1 and TRBJ2-5, with D maybe TRBD1 (6 bases). Per the germline V gene, CDR1 is MGHRA and CDR2 is YSYEKL. V lost 1 base and J 4 bases, leaving 10 bases between the germline ends. CDR3 length: 14 amino acids. DNA for the CDR3: TGCGCCAGCAGCCAAGTCCACAGGGTAGAGACCCAGTACTTC. Translated, it gives CASSQVHRVETQYF.

CDR3 in DNA: TGTGCCAGTAGGGGGAGCCGGGACAGTGAAGCTTTCTTT. This encodes CASRGSRDSEAFF. The chain is built from TRBV19 and TRBJ1-1, with 7 bases fitting TRBD1. With V trimmed by 6 bases and J by 7 bases, 8 bases remained unmatched. This CDR3 has 13 residues. Germline V lookup: CDR1 LNHDA, CDR2 SQIVND (reference sequence). Based on the CDR3 plus reference TRBV19 and TRBJ1-1, the full variable domain is DGGITQSPKYLFRKEGQNVTLSCEQNLNHDAMYWYRQDPGQGLRLIYYSQIVNDFQKGDIAEGYSVSREKKESFPLTVTSAQKNPTAFYLCASRGSRDSEAFFGQGTRLTVV.

The chain is built from TRBV7-9 and TRBJ2-1; D may be TRBD1 (6 bases). Trimming took off 7 bases at V and 2 bases at J, with 18 bases between the two ends. The CDR3 is 16 amino acids. CDR1 is SEHNR, CDR2 FQNEAQ, per germline (reference sequence). For the CDR3, the DNA is TGTGCCAGCACCCCCCCAGGGGCCACCACCTACAATGAGCAGTTCTTC. Amino acids: CASTPPGATTYNEQFF.

This clone was found once. J is TRBJ1-2 and V is TRBV5-1, with D maybe TRBD1 (6 bases). Germline lookup yields CDR1 SGHRS and CDR2 YFSETQ. V was clipped by 5 bases and J by 0 bases, with 11 bases between them. The CDR3 is 14 residues long. CDR3 sequence: CASRPGTTNYGYTF. The CDR3 DNA follows: TGCGCCAGCAGACCCGGGACAACTAACTATGGCTACACCTTC.

The J gene is TRBJ2-7, the V gene TRBV11-2, with D perhaps TRBD2 (6 bases). The CDR3 spans 15 residues. V lost 1 base to trimming and J lost 3 bases, with 13 bases between them. Germline V gene sequence: CDR1 SGHAT, CDR2 FQNNGV. The CDR3 DNA sequence: TGTGCCAGCAGCTTAGGAGGGACTGTAATCTACGAGCAGTACTTC. Its translation: CASSLGGTVIYEQYF.

This chain uses TRBV7-3 with TRBJ1-2; the match to TRBD1 covers 7 bases. V lost 5 bases, J lost 2 bases, and 2 bases stayed unmatched. The CDR3 loop spans 13 amino acids. From germline, CDR1 is SGHTA and CDR2 FQGTGA. CDR3 nucleotide sequence: TGTGCCAGCAGCAAGACAGGGAACTATGGCTACACCTTC. It codes for CASSKTGNYGYTF.

The chain employs TRBV5-5 and TRBJ2-7; perhaps TRBD2 as D (5 bases). The CDR3 is 16 residues long. The germline V gene has CDR1 SGHKS and CDR2 YYEKEE (reference sequence). Trimming pared 0 bases from V and 0 bases from J, leaving 13 bases between. CDR3 in DNA: TGTGCCAGCAGCTTGGAGGAGGATCGGCCCTCCTACGAGCAGTACTTC. Residues: CASSLEEDRPSYEQYF.

The J gene is TRBJ2-6, the V gene TRBV7-3, with 7 bases identical to TRBD1. The J segment lost 0 bases and the V segment lost 5 bases, leaving 4 bases of the junction unmatched. The CDR3 runs to 16 residues. Germline V gene sequence: CDR1 SGHTA, CDR2 FQGTGA. The CDR3 nucleotides are TGTGCCAGCAGCCCGGGACAGAACTCTGGGGCCAACGTCCTGACTTTC. Translating gives CASSPGQNSGANVLTF.

The chain joins TRBV2 to TRBJ1-1, with D possibly being TRBD1 (5 bases). Germline assignment: CDR1 SNHLY and CDR2 FYNNEI. The V gene lost 4 bases and the J gene lost 6 bases, with 21 bases spanning the gap. CDR3 length: 16 amino acids. The DNA for the CDR3 is TGTGCCAGCAGTGTGGGTCTTGGGGGGACTATTGCTGAAGCTTTCTTT. This encodes CASSVGLGGTIAEAFF.

This clone was seen only a few times. The chain is built from TRBV28 and TRBJ2-3; D is unresolved. This CDR3 has 13 amino acids. Trimming removed 5 bases from V and 10 bases from J, with 16 bases in between. CDR1 is MDHEN, CDR2 SYDVKM, per germline. The CDR3: CASSLLVQGSQYF. The DNA for the CDR3 is TGTGCCAGCAGTCTGCTAGTCCAAGGTTCGCAGTATTTT. The whole variable domain, remainder taken from reference TRBV28 and TRBJ2-3, is DVKVTQSSRYLVKRTGEKVFLECVQDMDHENMFWYRQDPGLGLRLIYFSYDVKMKEKGDIPEGYSVSREKKERFSLILESASTNQTSMYLCASSLLVQGSQYFGPGTRLTVL.

About this clone itself: The same CDR3 arises from other DNA sequences in this sample as well. The rearrangement links TRBV30 to TRBJ1-4; 7 bases are shared with TRBD1. There are 15 residues in the CDR3. The V gene's germline CDR1 is GTSNPN and CDR2 SVGIG (reference sequence). The trim removed 1 base at V and 0 bases at J, leaving 2 bases unmatched. CDR3 nucleotides: TGTGCCTGGAGTGCTGGGACAGCAACTAATGAAAAACTGTTTTTT. Translating it yields CAWSAGTATNEKLFF.

V usage is TRBV27 and J usage is TRBJ2-3; 8 positions agree with TRBD1. The ends lost 1 base at V and 5 bases at J; junction bases unmatched: 5. The CDR3 covers 15 residues. Germline V CDR1 and CDR2: MNHEY, SMNVEV (reference sequence). This chain's CDR3 is CASSLWTGFGDTQYF. CDR3 nucleotide sequence: TGTGCCAGCAGTTTATGGACAGGGTTTGGAGATACGCAGTATTTT.

This clone appeared once. The gene calls are TRBV20-1 and TRBJ1-1; 7 nucleotides align to TRBD1. The trim removed 3 bases at V and 2 bases at J, leaving 3 bases unmatched. The CDR3 has 13 residues. The germline CDR1 and CDR2 sequences are DFQATT and SNEGSKA (reference sequence). CDR3 coding DNA: TGCAGTGCTAGTGACAGGGCTAACACTGAAGCTTTCTTT. The encoded protein is CSASDRANTEAFF.

V is TRBV30 and J is TRBJ2-2, with 7 bases aligning to TRBD2. V lost 2 bases to trimming and J lost 3 bases; unmatched junction nucleotides: 3. CDR3 size: 14 residues. Germline V lookup: CDR1 GTSNPN, CDR2 SVGIG (reference sequence). Here the CDR3 reads CAWSPSGYTGELFF. In DNA, the CDR3 is TGTGCCTGGAGTCCTAGCGGATACACCGGGGAGCTGTTTTTT. The whole variable domain, filled in from reference TRBV30 and TRBJ2-2, reads SQTIHQWPATLVQPVGSPLSLECTVEGTSNPNLYWYRQAAGRGLQLLFYSVGIGQISSEVPQNLSASRPQDRQFILSSKKLLLSDSGFYLCAWSPSGYTGELFFGEGSRLTVL.

This sequence joins TRBV7-8 and TRBJ1-2; TRBD1 agrees at 8 bases. Germline V gene lookup returns CDR1 SGHVS and CDR2 FQNEAQ. With 4 bases clipped from V and 7 bases from J, the junction kept 5 bases outside the gene matches. The CDR3 runs 13 residues. CDR3 protein: CASSYQGASGYTF. The DNA of the CDR3 is TGTGCCAGCAGCTACCAGGGGGCGAGTGGCTACACCTTC.

This sequence joins TRBV4-2 and TRBJ2-3; possibly TRBD2 for D (6 bases). The V gene lost 2 bases and the J gene lost 1 base, with 19 bases spanning the gap. CDR3 size: 18 residues. From germline, CDR1 is LGHNA and CDR2 YNFKEQ. The CDR3 coding sequence is TGTGCCAGCAGCCAACAAACGGGCCCTAGCGATGGCACAGATACGCAGTATTTT. Its translation: CASSQQTGPSDGTDTQYF.

This clone has only a few counts. This chain uses TRBV24-1 with TRBJ1-2; D gene uncertain. CDR3 size: 13 residues. Germline lookup yields CDR1 KGHDR and CDR2 SFDVKD. With 4 bases removed from V and 6 bases from J, the gap between germline ends came to 11 bases. CDR3 in DNA: TGTGCCACCAGTGAGTCCGGCCGGGATGGCTACACCTTC. This encodes CATSESGRDGYTF.

On this clone: The same CDR3 arises from other DNA sequences in this sample as well. CDR3 loop: CASSFGQVHSPLHF. The DNA of the CDR3 is TGTGCCAGCAGTTTCGGACAGGTACATTCACCCCTCCACTTT. J is TRBJ1-6 and V is TRBV6-5, with TRBD1 matching 7 bases. With V trimmed by 4 bases and J by 8 bases, 5 bases remained unmatched. The CDR3 totals 14 residues. The germline V gene has CDR1 MNHEY and CDR2 SVGAGI.

This clone was observed a single time. The chain is built from TRBV15 and TRBJ1-6, with 12 bases matching TRBD1. In germline, CDR1 is LNHNV, CDR2 YYDKDF (reference sequence). This CDR3 is 17 amino acids long. Unmatched junction bases numbered 8, after V lost 1 base and J lost 10 bases. The DNA for the CDR3 is TGTGCCACCAGCAGAGCCGGGACAGGGGGCGCGGGATCACCCCTCCACTTT. Protein: CATSRAGTGGAGSPLHF.

The rearrangement links TRBV11-2 to TRBJ2-4; a possible D gene is TRBD1 (6 bases). From germline, CDR1 is SGHAT and CDR2 FQNNGV. Trimming cost V 3 bases and J 8 bases, with 14 bases left between them. The CDR3 runs 14 residues. CDR3 sequence: CASSFLEGDHIQYF. The CDR3 DNA reads as TGTGCCAGCAGCTTTTTAGAGGGGGACCACATTCAGTACTTC.

This sequence joins TRBV18 and TRBJ2-2; D ambiguous. Trimming cost V 8 bases and J 5 bases, with 15 bases left between them. Germline V gives CDR1 KGHSH, CDR2 LQKENI. The CDR3 is 14 amino acids. CDR3: CASHIQPPTGELFF. CDR3 in DNA: TGTGCCAGCCACATACAACCACCAACCGGGGAGCTGTTTTTT.